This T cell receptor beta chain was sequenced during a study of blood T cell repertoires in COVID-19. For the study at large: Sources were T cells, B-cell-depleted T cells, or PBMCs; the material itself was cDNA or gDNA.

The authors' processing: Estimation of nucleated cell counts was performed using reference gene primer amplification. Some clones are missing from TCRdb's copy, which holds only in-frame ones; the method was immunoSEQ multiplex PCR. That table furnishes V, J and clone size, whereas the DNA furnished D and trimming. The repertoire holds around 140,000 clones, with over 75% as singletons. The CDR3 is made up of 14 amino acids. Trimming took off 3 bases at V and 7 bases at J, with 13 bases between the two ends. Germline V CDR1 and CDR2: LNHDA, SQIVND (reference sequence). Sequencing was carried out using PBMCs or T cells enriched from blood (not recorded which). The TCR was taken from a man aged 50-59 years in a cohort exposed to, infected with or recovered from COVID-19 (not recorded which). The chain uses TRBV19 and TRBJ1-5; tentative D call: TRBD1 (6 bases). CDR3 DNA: TGTGCCAGTAGTATTGGGGGGCGGGGGCAGCCCCAGCATTTT. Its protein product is CASSIGGRGQPQHF.